This TCR beta chain derives from a study of cytomegalovirus exposure and HLA in healthy donors. Study observations and caveats: TCR beta sequences reportedly predicted most subjects' HLA-A and HLA-B alleles accurately.

This clone has more than one count but fewer than ten. Its cognate antigen is unknown. The PCR contained 60 Vbeta and 13 Jbeta primers. Assay used: immunoSEQ multiplex PCR; TCRdb lists only in-frame clones, some missing. The profile shows approximately 190,000 clones, 70% to 85% of them singletons. Trimming left V 2 bases short and J 4 bases short, with 10 bases between. This CDR3 has 14 amino acids. Germline loops: CDR1 SEHNR, CDR2 FQNEAQ (reference sequence). This chain links TRBV7-9 with TRBJ2-3; tentatively, D is TRBD1 (5 bases). The receptor was derived from a boy between 2 and 10 years old in good health and CMV-seronegative. The sequenced sample consisted of PBMCs. Written as DNA, the CDR3 is TGTGCCAGCAGCTTACGCGGCAGGGCAGATACGCAGTATTTT. Translated, it gives CASSLRGRADTQYF.